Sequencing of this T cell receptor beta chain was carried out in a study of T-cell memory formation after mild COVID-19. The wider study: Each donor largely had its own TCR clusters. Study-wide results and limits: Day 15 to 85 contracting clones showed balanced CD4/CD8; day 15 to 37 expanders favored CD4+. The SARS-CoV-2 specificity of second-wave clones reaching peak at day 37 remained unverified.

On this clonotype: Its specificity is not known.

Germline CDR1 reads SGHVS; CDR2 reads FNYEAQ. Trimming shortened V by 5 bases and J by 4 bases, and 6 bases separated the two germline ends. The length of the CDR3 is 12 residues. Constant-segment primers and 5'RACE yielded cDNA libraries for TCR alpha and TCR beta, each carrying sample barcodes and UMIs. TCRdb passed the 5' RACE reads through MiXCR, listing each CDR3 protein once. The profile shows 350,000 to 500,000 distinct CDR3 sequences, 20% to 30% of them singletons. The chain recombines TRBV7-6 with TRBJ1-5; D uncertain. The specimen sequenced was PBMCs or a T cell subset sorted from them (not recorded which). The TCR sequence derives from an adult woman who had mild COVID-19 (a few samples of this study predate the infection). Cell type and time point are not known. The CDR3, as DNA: TGTGCCAGCAGCGTTCAAAATCAGCCCCAGCATTTT. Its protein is CASSVQNQPQHF. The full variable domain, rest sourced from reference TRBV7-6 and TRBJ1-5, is GAGVSQSPRYKVTKRGQDVALRCDPISGHVSLYWYRQALGQGPEFLTYFNYEAQQDKSGLPNDRFSAERPEGSISTLTIQRTEQRDSAMYRCASSVQNQPQHFGDGTRLSIL.